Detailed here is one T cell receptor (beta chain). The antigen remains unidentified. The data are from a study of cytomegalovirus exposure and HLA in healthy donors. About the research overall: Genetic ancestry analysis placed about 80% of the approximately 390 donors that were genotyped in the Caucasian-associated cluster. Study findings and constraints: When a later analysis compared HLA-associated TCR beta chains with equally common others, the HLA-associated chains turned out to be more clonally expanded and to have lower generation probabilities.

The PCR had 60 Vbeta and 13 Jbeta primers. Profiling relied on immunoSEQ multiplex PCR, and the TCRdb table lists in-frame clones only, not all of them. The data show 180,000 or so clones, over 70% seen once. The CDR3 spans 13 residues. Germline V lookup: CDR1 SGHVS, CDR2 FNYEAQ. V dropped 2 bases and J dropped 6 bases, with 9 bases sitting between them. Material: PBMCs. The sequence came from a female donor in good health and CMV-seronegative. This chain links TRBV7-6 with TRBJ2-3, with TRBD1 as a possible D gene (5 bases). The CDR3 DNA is TGTGCCAGCAGCTTAACAGGACGGGATACGCAGTATTTT. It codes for CASSLTGRDTQYF.